This T cell receptor beta chain was obtained from a study of neurological immune-mediated disorders. The CDR3 covers 18 residues. With 5 bases clipped from V and 3 bases from J, the junction kept 15 bases outside the gene matches. Germline V gene lookup returns CDR1 SEHNR and CDR2 FQNEAQ (reference sequence). TCRdb itself ran the 5' RACE reads through MiXCR, one entry per CDR3 protein. This sample yields just over 50,000 distinct CDR3 sequences, of which around 3.4% are seen a single time; about 6% belongs to the top ten. This clonotype was counted at least ten times. Sequenced input: PBMCs. The genes are TRBV7-9 and TRBJ1-3; 8 bases fit TRBD1. The TCR was taken from a man aged 35 to 55 with multiple sclerosis. CDR3 coding DNA: TGTGCCAGCAGCCCTTGGACAGGGCCAGGGTATGGTGGAAACACCATATATTTT. It translates to CASSPWTGPGYGGNTIYF.